This T cell receptor (beta chain) was identified during a study of shared clonotypes between healthy human individuals. The data were produced by immunoSEQ multiplex PCR, yet TCRdb's version contains in-frame clones alone and is incomplete. The sample lists about a million clones, approximately 80% occurring once. Notes on the study in general: Against clonotypes common to all four donors, non-shared ones had lower generation probabilities.

On this clone itself: Its antigen is currently unknown.

Only Caucasian adults living in Nashville, Tennessee served as donors. V lost 2 bases and J 7 bases, leaving 6 bases between the germline ends. This CDR3 spans 12 amino acids. Germline CDR1 GTSNPN, CDR2 SVGIG (reference sequence). This sequence was found in a man younger than 35 in good health. Some clones in this sample may be carry-over from other donors' samples. The genes are TRBV30 and TRBJ1-6; a possible D gene is TRBD1 (5 bases). Sequencing used memory CD4+ T cells from PBMCs. Noted subset: CD45RA-negative fraction. CDR3 region: CAWSRGNSPLHF. The CDR3 nucleotides are TGTGCCTGGAGTCGGGGGAATTCACCCCTCCACTTT.